This T cell receptor (beta chain) emerged from a study of identifying expanded T cells in peripheral blood. Libraries were prepared by immunoSEQ multiplex PCR; TCRdb keeps only in-frame clonotypes and omits some of them. The profile shows around 120,000 clones, roughly 80% of them singletons. About this clone: Antigen: not known.

Notes on the study in general: Differentially abundant clones: roughly 1.3 between replicates, around 17 at roughly 13 days, more than 18 at four. Clone count variance between roughly 2-week samples rose with total template count.

Trimming removed 5 bases at V and 12 bases at J, with 17 bases between. The CDR3 runs to 13 residues. Germline V gene sequence: CDR1 SEHNR, CDR2 FQNEAQ (reference sequence). During the collection period, no donor immune events like infections were recorded. The sequence came from a person aged 18 to 75 in good health. Sequenced: blood. The chain uses TRBV7-9 and TRBJ2-1, with unresolved D. CDR3 nucleotide sequence: TGTGCCAGCAGCCCCTTAAGGCAGTTGGTGCAGTTCTTC. It translates to CASSPLRQLVQFF.